Presented here are 21 T cell receptor beta chains from one specimen sequenced in a study of identifying expanded T cells in peripheral blood. This table comes from immunoSEQ multiplex PCR, and its TCRdb copy is limited to in-frame clones, with some not included. The table has approximately 75,000 clones, roughly nine tenths seen once. Sample: blood. All receptors derive from a person aged 18-69 years in good health.

The CDR3 is CASSTRTGGPGSEKLFF. The CDR3 coding sequence is TGTGCCAGCAGCACAAGGACAGGCGGCCCTGGGAGTGAAAAACTGTTTTTT. The chain links TRBV7-2 to TRBJ1-4, with 7 bases fitting TRBD1. Germline V gene sequence: CDR1 SGHTA, CDR2 FQGNSA. The CDR3 covers 17 residues. V shed 5 bases, J shed 7 bases, and the junction held 16 bases outside the gene matches.

In regard to this clone: Other nucleotide sequences from this sample produce the same CDR3. The chain has TRBV27 and TRBJ2-7; 7 bases are shared with TRBD2. The CDR3 sequence is 14 residues long. Germline V lookup: CDR1 MNHEY, CDR2 SMNVEV (reference sequence). The V and J ends lost 0 bases and 4 bases, in that order; junction bases with no gene match: 3. CDR3 sequence: CASSLSASGYEQYF. In DNA form, the CDR3 reads TGTGCCAGCAGTTTATCGGCTAGCGGATACGAGCAGTACTTC.

The rearrangement joins TRBV10-3 to TRBJ2-1; 12 nucleotides agree with TRBD2. The J segment lost 4 bases and the V segment lost 6 bases, leaving 4 bases of the junction unmatched. The CDR3 spans 15 residues. CDR1 and CDR2 from the germline V gene are ENHRY and SYGVKD. CDR3 nucleotide sequence: TGTGCCATCAGGTCACTAGCGGGAGGATACAATGAGCAGTTCTTC. Protein product: CAIRSLAGGYNEQFF.

The rearrangement links TRBV7-3 to TRBJ2-1; D is undetermined. The germline CDR1 and CDR2 sequences are SGHTA and FQGTGA. This CDR3 has 12 residues. V was pared by 2 bases and J by 6 bases, with 5 bases between. The CDR3 DNA is TGTGCCAGCAGCTTAGGTTTCAATGAGCAGTTCTTC. Amino acids: CASSLGFNEQFF.

This chain uses TRBV29-1 with TRBJ2-5; the D is unclear. The ends were cut back, 0 bases at V and 5 bases at J, with 4 bases in the middle. Germline-derived CDR1 and CDR2 are SQVTM and ANQGSEA. This CDR3 spans 11 amino acids. In nucleotides, the CDR3 is TGCAGCGTTGAAGAGGGGGAGACCCAGTACTTC. Translating gives CSVEEGETQYF.

This clone was seen just once. The gene calls are TRBV7-8 and TRBJ2-3; a weak D match, TRBD2 (5 bases). CDR1 is SGHVS, CDR2 FQNEAQ, per germline. CDR3 length equals 12 residues. The V end was cut by 8 bases, the J end by 2 bases, with 8 bases between. The CDR3 region is CASGRDTDTQYF. The CDR3, as DNA: TGTGCCAGCGGACGGGACACAGATACGCAGTATTTT. Filled out from reference TRBV7-8 and TRBJ2-3, the complete variable domain reads GAGVSQSPRYKVAKRGQDVALRCDPISGHVSLFWYQQALGQGPEFLTYFQNEAQLDKSGLPSDRFFAERPEGSVSTLKIQRTQQEDSAVYLCASGRDTDTQYFGPGTRLTVL.

This sequence joins TRBV5-1 and TRBJ1-2; 7 bases fit TRBD1. V trimming: 2 bases; J trimming: 8 bases; junction bases outside the gene matches: 9. There are 14 residues in the CDR3. Germline V gives CDR1 SGHRS, CDR2 YFSETQ. CDR3 protein: CASSFGQADMGYTF. CDR3 DNA: TGCGCCAGCAGCTTTGGACAGGCAGATATGGGCTACACCTTC. Based on the CDR3 plus reference TRBV5-1 and TRBJ1-2, the full variable domain is KAGVTQTPRYLIKTRGQQVTLSCSPISGHRSVSWYQQTPGQGLQFLFEYFSETQRNKGNFPGRFSGRQFSNSRSEMNVSTLELGDSALYLCASSFGQADMGYTFGSGTRLTVV.

V is TRBV7-8 and J is TRBJ2-3; D uncertain. CDR1 is SGHVS and CDR2 is FQNEAQ in the germline V gene. This CDR3 spans 13 amino acids. The germline V and J ends were trimmed by 5 bases and 4 bases, with 10 bases remaining between them. Here the CDR3 reads CASSHNSADTQYF. CDR3 bases: TGTGCCAGCAGCCATAACTCTGCAGATACGCAGTATTTT. The full variable domain, with the rest looked up from reference TRBV7-8 and TRBJ2-3, is GAGVSQSPRYKVAKRGQDVALRCDPISGHVSLFWYQQALGQGPEFLTYFQNEAQLDKSGLPSDRFFAERPEGSVSTLKIQRTQQEDSAVYLCASSHNSADTQYFGPGTRLTVL.

The V and J genes are TRBV19 and TRBJ2-6; D gene uncertain. V was trimmed by 7 bases and J by 0 bases, leaving 25 bases between them. The CDR3 extends over 20 amino acids. CDR1 and CDR2 (germline): LNHDA, SQIVND (reference sequence). CDR3 in amino acids: CASIGWADGKTASGANVLTF. CDR3 nucleotides: TGTGCCAGTATCGGTTGGGCAGATGGGAAGACCGCCTCTGGGGCCAACGTCCTGACTTTC.

This sequence joins TRBV7-9 and TRBJ2-7; no reliable D call. Trimming cost V 6 bases and J 3 bases, with 9 bases left between them. Germline V gene lookup returns CDR1 SEHNR and CDR2 FQNEAQ (reference sequence). The CDR3 has 12 residues. This CDR3 is CASSRRHYEQYF. In DNA, the CDR3 is TGTGCCAGCAGTCGCCGTCACTACGAGCAGTACTTC.

The CDR3 region is CASSIRRADGNTIYF. For the CDR3, the DNA is TGTGCCAGTAGTATTCGCCGGGCGGATGGAAACACCATATATTTT. This rearrangement joins TRBV19 to TRBJ1-3; D is uncertain. V lost 3 bases and J 3 bases, leaving 12 bases between the germline ends. Germline V gives CDR1 LNHDA, CDR2 SQIVND (reference sequence). There are 15 residues in the CDR3.

The CDR3 sequence is CASSPLRGETQYF. The CDR3 bases are TGTGCCAGCAGCCCGCTCCGGGGCGAGACCCAGTACTTC. This chain uses TRBV11-2 with TRBJ2-5; TRBD1 or TRBD2 may be the D gene (5 bases each). This CDR3 is built from 13 residues. CDR1 is SGHAT and CDR2 is FQNNGV in the germline V gene. Trimming took 5 bases from V and 5 from J, leaving 12 bases between them.

This chain links TRBV7-2 with TRBJ2-7, with D possibly being TRBD1 (6 bases). The CDR3 extends over 15 amino acids. The V end lost 5 bases, the J end lost 6 bases, and 20 bases lay between the germline ends. CDR1 SGHTA and CDR2 FQGNSA come from the germline V gene. CDR3 DNA: TGTGCCAGCAGCCTCGAACAGGGTGGAAAATTCGAGCAGTACTTC. Its translation is CASSLEQGGKFEQYF.

The V and J genes are TRBV4-3 and TRBJ1-1; D might be TRBD1 (5 bases). V was cut by 1 base and J by 1 base, with 13 bases left in between. The CDR3 is made up of 16 amino acids. CDR1 and CDR2 from the germline V gene are LGHNA and YSLEER. The CDR3 bases are TGCGCCAGCAGCCAAGCCCCCCCAGGGTGGAACACTGAAGCTTTCTTT. Its protein product is CASSQAPPGWNTEAFF.

This clone was found once. V is TRBV7-3 and J is TRBJ2-1; D may be TRBD1 or TRBD2 (5 bases each). Per germline, CDR1 SGHTA and CDR2 FQGTGA. The CDR3 consists of 14 residues. V lost 4 bases and J 6 bases, leaving 13 bases between the germline ends. The CDR3 region is CASSSSGTSNEQFF. CDR3 nucleotide sequence: TGTGCCAGCAGCTCCTCCGGGACGTCCAATGAGCAGTTCTTC.

V and J are TRBV4-2 and TRBJ2-1; 10 nucleotides match TRBD2. J gave up 6 bases and V 0 bases, and 8 bases lay outside the gene matches. The CDR3 contains 17 residues. CDR1 and CDR2 (germline): LGHNA, YNFKEQ. The CDR3 protein is CASSQDKGLAGGNEQFF. CDR3 in DNA: TGTGCCAGCAGCCAAGATAAAGGATTAGCGGGAGGCAATGAGCAGTTCTTC.

This clone was found once. The chain combines TRBV5-5 with TRBJ2-2; 7 nucleotides agree with TRBD1. Germline V lookup: CDR1 SGHKS, CDR2 YYEKEE (reference sequence). Losses at the gene ends were 5 bases for V and 1 base for J; bases not matched to a gene: 8. The CDR3 length is 16 residues. CDR3 in DNA: TGTGCCAGCAGTTCCCCGGCAGGGGGGAACACCGGGGAGCTGTTTTTT. Translated: CASSSPAGGNTGELFF.

The V call is TRBV7-8, the J call TRBJ2-2; D may match TRBD1 or TRBD2 (5 bases each). CDR1 is SGHVS, CDR2 FQNEAQ, per germline. Trimming shortened V by 5 bases and J by 7 bases, and 23 bases separated the two germline ends. This CDR3 spans 17 amino acids. The CDR3 DNA follows: TGTGCCAGCAGCCGACTGGGTAGGGGTCGGCGGGTCGGGGAGCTGTTTTTT. Protein: CASSRLGRGRRVGELFF.

The chain uses TRBV18 and TRBJ2-1; no reliable D call. The CDR3 runs 16 residues. Germline CDR1 is KGHSH and CDR2 is LQKENI. The ends were cut back, 1 base at V and 0 bases at J, with 10 bases in the middle. CDR3 nucleotide sequence: TGTGCCAGCTCACCACGGACCCGGAGCTCCTACAATGAGCAGTTCTTC. This codes for CASSPRTRSSYNEQFF.

The rearrangement links TRBV27 to TRBJ2-1; no clear D. With 9 bases removed from V and 7 bases from J, the gap between germline ends came to 16 bases. The CDR3 is made up of 13 amino acids. Germline-derived CDR1 and CDR2 are MNHEY and SMNVEV (reference sequence). CDR3 DNA: TGTGCCAGTATGATCCCCCAGAGGAATGAGCAGTTCTTC. Translated: CASMIPQRNEQFF.

The gene calls are TRBV2 and TRBJ1-1, with D possibly TRBD1 on 6 matching bases. Looked up from germline, CDR1 is SNHLY and CDR2 is FYNNEI. This CDR3 spans 14 amino acids. Between the trimmed V and J ends, which lost 4 bases and 1 base, there was a span of 10 bases. CDR3 nucleotide sequence: TGTGCCAGCAGTGCGGCAGGGGAGAACACTGAAGCTTTCTTT. It is translated as CASSAAGENTEAFF.